The entry below gives a single T cell receptor beta chain sequence along with its context. Its antigen is unidentified. Germline CDR1 and CDR2: MGHRA and YSYEKL. This CDR3 spans 17 amino acids. After removal of 3 bases from V and 4 bases from J, the junction contained 12 bases not matched to a gene. TCRdb passed the 5' RACE reads through MiXCR, listing each CDR3 protein once. The repertoire holds tens of thousands of distinct CDR3 sequences, with 25% as singletons. This record comes from a study of T-cell memory formation after mild COVID-19. Whole-study results and caveats: Clones contracting across day 15 to 85 had a balanced CD4/CD8 profile; later expanding clones leaned CD4+. Some clones that responded were present in memory (sampled pre-infection), which suggests cross-reactive memory joined. The authors did not confirm SARS-CoV-2 specificity of second-wave clones peaking day 37.

Sample: PBMCs or a T cell subset sorted from them (not recorded which). The clonotype comes from a man aged 18 to 29 who had mild COVID-19 (a few samples of this study predate the infection). Cell type and time point are not known. The V gene is TRBV4-1, the J gene TRBJ1-2, with TRBD1 identical over 9 bases. CDR3: CASSHYPTGQGIYGYTF. The CDR3 nucleotides read TGCGCCAGCAGCCATTATCCTACAGGACAGGGGATCTATGGCTACACCTTC.